This T cell receptor beta chain was captured by sequencing in a study of blood T cell repertoires in COVID-19. About the study: From the United States, Italy and Spain came samples of acute and convalescent COVID-19. Sample material is recorded as cDNA or gDNA derived from T cells, B-cell-depleted T cells, or PBMCs.

Method: immunoSEQ multiplex PCR; TCRdb's copy keeps in-frame clones and lacks some. The sample has 300,000 to 400,000 clones, approximately 88% seen once; the top ten hold roughly 1.7%. Germline CDR1 reads GTSNPN; CDR2 reads SVGIG (reference sequence). This CDR3 comprises 14 residues. Trimming pared 7 bases from V and 2 bases from J, leaving 17 bases between. The sequence was obtained from a young woman with COVID-19, enrolled during active disease. This chain joins TRBV30 and TRBJ1-2, with D perhaps TRBD1 (5 bases). Sequenced: peripheral blood. CDR3: CAFKRQGFNYGYTF. DNA of the CDR3: TGTGCCTTCAAGAGGCAGGGATTCAACTATGGCTACACCTTC.